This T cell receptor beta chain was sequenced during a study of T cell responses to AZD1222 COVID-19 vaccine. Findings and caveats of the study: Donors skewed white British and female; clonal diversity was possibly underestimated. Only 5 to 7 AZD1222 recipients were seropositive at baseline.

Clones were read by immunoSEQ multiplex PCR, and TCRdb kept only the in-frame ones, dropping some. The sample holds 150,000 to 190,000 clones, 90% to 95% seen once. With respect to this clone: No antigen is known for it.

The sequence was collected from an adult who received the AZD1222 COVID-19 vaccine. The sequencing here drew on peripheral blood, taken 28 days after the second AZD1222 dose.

The CDR3 bases are TGTGCCAGCAGCCGCCAGGGGGTGGCCTTAGAGCAGTTCTTC. This translates into CASSRQGVALEQFF. The chain links TRBV11-1 to TRBJ2-1; 7 bases agree with TRBD1. Germline CDR1 reads SGHAT; CDR2 reads FQDESV (reference sequence). V shed 5 bases, J shed 10 bases, and the junction held 11 bases outside the gene matches. The CDR3 spans 14 residues.